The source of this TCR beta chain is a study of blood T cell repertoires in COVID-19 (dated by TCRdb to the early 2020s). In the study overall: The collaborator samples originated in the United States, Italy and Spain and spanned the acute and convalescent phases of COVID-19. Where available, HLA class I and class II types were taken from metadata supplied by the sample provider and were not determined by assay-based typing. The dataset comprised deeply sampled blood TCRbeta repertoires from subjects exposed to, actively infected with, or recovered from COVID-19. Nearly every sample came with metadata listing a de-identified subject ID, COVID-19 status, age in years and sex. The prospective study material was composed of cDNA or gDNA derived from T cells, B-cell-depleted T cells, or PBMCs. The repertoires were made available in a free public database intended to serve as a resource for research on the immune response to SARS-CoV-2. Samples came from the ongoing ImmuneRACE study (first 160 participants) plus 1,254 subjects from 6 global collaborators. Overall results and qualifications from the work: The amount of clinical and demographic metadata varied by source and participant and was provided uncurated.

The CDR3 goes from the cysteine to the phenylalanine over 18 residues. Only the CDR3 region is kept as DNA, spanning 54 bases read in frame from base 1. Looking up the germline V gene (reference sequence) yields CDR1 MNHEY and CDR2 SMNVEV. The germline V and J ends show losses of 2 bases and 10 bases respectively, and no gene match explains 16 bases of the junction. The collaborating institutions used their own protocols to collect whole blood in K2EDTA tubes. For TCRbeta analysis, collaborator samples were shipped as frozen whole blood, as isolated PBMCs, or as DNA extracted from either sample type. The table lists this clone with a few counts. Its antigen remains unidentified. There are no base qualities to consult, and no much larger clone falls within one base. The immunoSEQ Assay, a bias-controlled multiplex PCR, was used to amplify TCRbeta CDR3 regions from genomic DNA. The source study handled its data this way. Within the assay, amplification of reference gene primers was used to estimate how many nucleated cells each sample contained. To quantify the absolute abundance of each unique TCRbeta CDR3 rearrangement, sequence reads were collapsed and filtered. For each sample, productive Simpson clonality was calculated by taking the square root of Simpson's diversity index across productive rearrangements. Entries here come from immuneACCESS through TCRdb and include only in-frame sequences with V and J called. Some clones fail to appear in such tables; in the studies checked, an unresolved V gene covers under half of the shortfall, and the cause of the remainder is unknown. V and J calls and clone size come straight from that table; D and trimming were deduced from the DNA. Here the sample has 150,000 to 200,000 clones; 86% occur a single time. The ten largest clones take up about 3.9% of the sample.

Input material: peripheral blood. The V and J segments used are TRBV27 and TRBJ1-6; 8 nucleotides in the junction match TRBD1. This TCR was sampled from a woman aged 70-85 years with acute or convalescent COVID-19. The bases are TGTGCCAGCAGTTTAAGGATGGACAGGGAGAGAGGATGGTCACCCCTCCACTTT. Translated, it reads CASSLRMDRERGWSPLHF.